A selection of T cell receptor beta chains follows, all from one sample in a study of shared clonotypes between healthy human individuals. Data came from immunoSEQ multiplex PCR; TCRdb stores just in-frame clones and leaves some out. The data contain hundreds of thousands of clones, just over 90% of them singletons. Sequenced material: naive CD8+ T cells sorted from blood. These TCRs come from a man younger than 40 in good health. CDR3s include the opening cysteine and the closing phenylalanine or tryptophan. D genes are given only for firm matches.

CDR3nt: TGTGCCAGCAGTTTTAGCGGGGTAGTCACAGATACGCAGTATTTT
CDR3aa: CASSFSGVVTDTQYF
v_gene: TRBV7-9
d_gene: TRBD2
j_gene: TRBJ2-3

CDR3nt: TGTGCCAGCAGAGAGCGGACAGGGGGGAATCAGCCCCAGCATTTT
CDR3aa: CASRERTGGNQPQHF
v_gene: TRBV6-5
d_gene: TRBD1
j_gene: TRBJ1-5

CDR3nt: TGCGCCAGCAGCTGGCTAGTGGGGGCCAACTACGAGCAGTACTTC
CDR3aa: CASSWLVGANYEQYF
v_gene: TRBV5-1
d_gene: .
j_gene: TRBJ2-7

CDR3nt: TGTGCCAGCAGTTACTCAGGGGTCCACGGGGAGCTGTTTTTT
CDR3aa: CASSYSGVHGELFF
v_gene: TRBV6-5
d_gene: .
j_gene: TRBJ2-2

CDR3nt: TGTGCCAGCAGCTTAGACCGGACCTCTGGAAACACCATATATTTT
CDR3aa: CASSLDRTSGNTIYF
v_gene: TRBV7-7
d_gene: .
j_gene: TRBJ1-3

CDR3nt: TGTGCCAGCAGCTCCCCTTATGGGGGGACAGCGGGGAACACTGAAGCTTTCTTT
CDR3aa: CASSSPYGGTAGNTEAFF
v_gene: TRBV7-9
d_gene: TRBD1
j_gene: TRBJ1-1

CDR3nt: TGTGCCAGCAGCTTATTTGAGCGGGCCTACTCCTACAATGAGCAGTTCTTC
CDR3aa: CASSLFERAYSYNEQFF
v_gene: TRBV7-9
d_gene: .
j_gene: TRBJ2-1

CDR3nt: TGTGCCTGGAGTAAGTTCTCAGGGGATGGCTACACCTTC
CDR3aa: CAWSKFSGDGYTF
v_gene: TRBV30
d_gene: .
j_gene: TRBJ1-2

CDR3nt: TGTGCCAGCAGCTTGCTCGAGACGGAAGAGCAGTACTTC
CDR3aa: CASSLLETEEQYF
v_gene: TRBV5-4
d_gene: .
j_gene: TRBJ2-7

CDR3nt: TGTGCCAGTAGCATACCGGGACTAGCGGGAGTAGAACGCGAGACCCAGTACTTC
CDR3aa: CASSIPGLAGVERETQYF
v_gene: TRBV19
d_gene: TRBD2
j_gene: TRBJ2-5

CDR3nt: TGTGCCAGCAGCTCCGGACAGGGGGGCCCAGATACGCAGTATTTT
CDR3aa: CASSSGQGGPDTQYF
v_gene: TRBV7-9
d_gene: TRBD1
j_gene: TRBJ2-3

CDR3nt: TGTGCCAGCAGCGGGGAGGTTGAGCAGTACTTC
CDR3aa: CASSGEVEQYF
v_gene: TRBV21-1
d_gene: .
j_gene: TRBJ2-7

CDR3nt: TGCGCCAGCAGCTTGGCCGTTGGGGGCTCCTACAATGAGCAGTTCTTC
CDR3aa: CASSLAVGGSYNEQFF
v_gene: TRBV5-1
d_gene: .
j_gene: TRBJ2-1

CDR3nt: TGTGCCAGCAGCCAACCCCGGGCAGGGGTCCTCTCTGGGGCCAACGTCCTGACTTTC
CDR3aa: CASSQPRAGVLSGANVLTF
v_gene: TRBV7-8
d_gene: .
j_gene: TRBJ2-6

CDR3nt: TGTGCCAGCAACTCACTCTCGCAGACCTACGAGCAGTACTTC
CDR3aa: CASNSLSQTYEQYF
v_gene: TRBV9
d_gene: .
j_gene: TRBJ2-7

CDR3nt: TGTGCCAGCAGCCTACTGGCGGGATCTAACAATGAGCAGTTCTTC
CDR3aa: CASSLLAGSNNEQFF
v_gene: TRBV7-6
d_gene: .
j_gene: TRBJ2-1

CDR3nt: TGTGCCAGCAGCTTACTCCGGGGGTGGAACACTGAAGCTTTCTTT
CDR3aa: CASSLLRGWNTEAFF
v_gene: TRBV7-9
d_gene: .
j_gene: TRBJ1-1

CDR3nt: TGTGCCAGCAGTGATCGGACTCCCCCAGATACGCAGTATTTT
CDR3aa: CASSDRTPPDTQYF
v_gene: TRBV6-4
d_gene: .
j_gene: TRBJ2-3

CDR3nt: TGCGCCAGCAGTGGAGTACGAGCACCCAATGAGCAGTTCTTC
CDR3aa: CASSGVRAPNEQFF
v_gene: TRBV4-1
d_gene: .
j_gene: TRBJ2-1

CDR3nt: TGCAGCGTTGGGCCCGCGGGCAATGAGCAGTTCTTC
CDR3aa: CSVGPAGNEQFF
v_gene: TRBV29-1
d_gene: .
j_gene: TRBJ2-1

CDR3nt: TGTGCCAGCAGCGGCCAGCGGGACGGGTCTAAAAATGAGCAGTTCTTC
CDR3aa: CASSGQRDGSKNEQFF
v_gene: TRBV9
d_gene: TRBD2
j_gene: TRBJ2-1

CDR3nt: TGTGCCAGCCCGGGGGCTCCCCGGACTAGCGGGAGCACAGATACGCAGTATTTT
CDR3aa: CASPGAPRTSGSTDTQYF
v_gene: TRBV2
d_gene: TRBD2
j_gene: TRBJ2-3